This TCR beta chain was found in a study of blood T cell repertoires in COVID-19. Overall study: There were acute and convalescent COVID-19 samples, and they came from the United States, Italy and Spain. Nucleic acid was either cDNA or gDNA, and it came from T cells, B-cell-depleted T cells, or PBMCs.

Per the original data handling: Scientists estimated how many nucleated cells there were by amplifying reference gene primers. Produced via immunoSEQ multiplex PCR; TCRdb's table is partial and in-frame only. The V and J calls and clone size were taken over from that table, and D and trimming were inferred from the DNA. The table shows 150,000 to 200,000 clones, with 90% occurring only once. The CDR3 extends over 19 amino acids. J gave up 4 bases and V 3 bases, and 12 bases lay outside the gene matches. Germline V gene data show CDR1 as LNHNV and CDR2 as YYDKDF (reference sequence). This clonotype was sampled from a man in his forties or fifties with acute or convalescent COVID-19. The sequencing input was peripheral blood. The rearrangement uses TRBV15 and TRBJ1-6; 10 nucleotides line up with TRBD1. The CDR3 loop reads CATSSLTGGPLRYNSPLHF. The CDR3, as DNA: TGTGCCACCAGCAGCTTGACAGGGGGCCCTTTAAGGTATAATTCACCCCTCCACTTT.